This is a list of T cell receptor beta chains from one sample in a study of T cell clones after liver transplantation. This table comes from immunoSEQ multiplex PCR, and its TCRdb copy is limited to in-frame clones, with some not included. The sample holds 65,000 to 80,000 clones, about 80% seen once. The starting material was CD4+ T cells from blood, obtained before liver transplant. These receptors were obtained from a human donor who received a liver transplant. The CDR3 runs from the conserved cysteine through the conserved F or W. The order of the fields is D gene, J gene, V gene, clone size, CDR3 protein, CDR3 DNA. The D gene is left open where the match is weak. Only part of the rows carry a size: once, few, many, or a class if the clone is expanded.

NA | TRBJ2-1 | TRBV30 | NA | CAWSGYNEQFF | TGTGCCTGGAGTGGATACAATGAGCAGTTCTTC
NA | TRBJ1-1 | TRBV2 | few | CATSEQRNTEAFF | TGTGCCACATCCGAACAGAGGAACACTGAAGCTTTCTTT
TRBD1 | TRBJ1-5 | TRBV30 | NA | CAWSAMGTVSNQPQHF | TGTGCCTGGAGTGCTATGGGGACAGTTAGCAATCAGCCCCAGCATTTT
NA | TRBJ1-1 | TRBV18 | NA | CASSPDVFSTEAFF | TGTGCCAGCTCTCCCGACGTGTTTTCCACTGAAGCTTTCTTT
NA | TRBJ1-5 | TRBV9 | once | CASSVEGGSGPQHF | TGTGCCAGCAGCGTAGAGGGCGGCAGCGGGCCCCAGCATTTT
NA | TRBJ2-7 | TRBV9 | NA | CASSVSAQGYEQYF | TGTGCCAGCAGCGTATCCGCCCAGGGCTACGAGCAGTACTTC
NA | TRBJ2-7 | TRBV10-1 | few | CASSVEGTRSYEQYF | TGCGCCAGCAGTGTTGAAGGGACAAGATCCTACGAGCAGTACTTC
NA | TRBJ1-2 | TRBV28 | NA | CASSSTGSPPYYGYTF | TGTGCCAGCAGTTCCACAGGGTCCCCACCCTACTATGGCTACACCTTC
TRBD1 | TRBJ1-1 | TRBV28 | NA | CASSLWTGGMNTEAFF | TGTGCCAGCAGTTTATGGACAGGGGGCATGAACACTGAAGCTTTCTTT
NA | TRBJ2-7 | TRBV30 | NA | CAWSRGGTSYEQYF | TGTGCCTGGAGCAGGGGGGGTACCTCCTACGAGCAGTACTTC
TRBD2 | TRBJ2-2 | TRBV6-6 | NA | CASSLPQRDDTGELFF | TGTGCCAGCAGCCTCCCCCAGCGGGATGACACCGGGGAGCTGTTTTTT
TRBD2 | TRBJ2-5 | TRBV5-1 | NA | CASSFGLAGGPETQYF | TGCGCCAGCAGCTTCGGACTAGCGGGGGGCCCTGAGACCCAGTACTTC
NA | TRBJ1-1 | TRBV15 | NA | CATSVIPGRTEAFF | TGTGCCACCAGTGTAATCCCGGGACGCACTGAAGCTTTCTTT
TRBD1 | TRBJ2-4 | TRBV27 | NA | CASSLRQGRAKNIQYF | TGTGCCAGCAGTCTCCGACAGGGCAGGGCCAAAAACATTCAGTACTTC
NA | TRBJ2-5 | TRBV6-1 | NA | CASSRQETQYF | TGTGCCAGCAGTCGACAAGAGACCCAGTACTTC
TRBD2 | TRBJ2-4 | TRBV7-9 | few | CASSNSGSDIQYF | TGTGCCAGCAGCAATAGCGGGAGTGACATTCAGTACTTC
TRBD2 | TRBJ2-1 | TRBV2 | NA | CASRATAGGGVDEQFF | TGTGCCAGCAGAGCTACAGCGGGAGGGGGGGTTGATGAGCAGTTCTTC
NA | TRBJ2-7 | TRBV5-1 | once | CASSLVQDREGEQYF | TGCGCCAGCAGCTTGGTTCAGGACAGGGAGGGCGAGCAGTACTTC
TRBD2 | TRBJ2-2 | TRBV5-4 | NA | CASSGGLAGGDAGELFF | TGTGCCAGCAGCGGAGGACTAGCGGGAGGTGACGCCGGGGAGCTGTTTTTT
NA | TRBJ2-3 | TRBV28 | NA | CASSLSGFRTDTQYF | TGTGCCAGCAGTTTGTCAGGGTTTCGCACAGATACGCAGTATTTT
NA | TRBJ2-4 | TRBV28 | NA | CASSPTGRRAKNIQYF | TGTGCCAGCAGCCCCACAGGGCGAAGAGCCAAAAACATTCAGTACTTC
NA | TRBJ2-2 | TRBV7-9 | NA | CASSLALETGGTGELFF | TGTGCCAGCAGCTTAGCGTTGGAGACAGGAGGGACCGGGGAGCTGTTTTTT
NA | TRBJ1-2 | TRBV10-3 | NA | CAIWPGADGYTF | TGTGCCATCTGGCCAGGGGCGGATGGCTACACCTTC